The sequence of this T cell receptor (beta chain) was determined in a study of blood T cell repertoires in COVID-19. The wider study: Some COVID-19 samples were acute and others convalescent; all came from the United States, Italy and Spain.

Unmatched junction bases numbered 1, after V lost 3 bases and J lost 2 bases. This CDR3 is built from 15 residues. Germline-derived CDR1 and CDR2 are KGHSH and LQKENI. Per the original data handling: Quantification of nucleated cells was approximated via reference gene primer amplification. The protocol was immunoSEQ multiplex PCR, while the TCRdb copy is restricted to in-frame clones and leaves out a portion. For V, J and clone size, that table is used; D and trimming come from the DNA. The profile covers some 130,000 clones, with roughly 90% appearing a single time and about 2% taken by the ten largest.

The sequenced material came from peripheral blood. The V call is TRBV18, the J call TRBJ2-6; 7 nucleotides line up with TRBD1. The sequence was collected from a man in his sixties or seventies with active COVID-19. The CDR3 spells CASSPGTAGANVLTF. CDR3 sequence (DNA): TGTGCCAGCTCACCGGGGACAGCTGGGGCCAACGTCCTGACTTTC.